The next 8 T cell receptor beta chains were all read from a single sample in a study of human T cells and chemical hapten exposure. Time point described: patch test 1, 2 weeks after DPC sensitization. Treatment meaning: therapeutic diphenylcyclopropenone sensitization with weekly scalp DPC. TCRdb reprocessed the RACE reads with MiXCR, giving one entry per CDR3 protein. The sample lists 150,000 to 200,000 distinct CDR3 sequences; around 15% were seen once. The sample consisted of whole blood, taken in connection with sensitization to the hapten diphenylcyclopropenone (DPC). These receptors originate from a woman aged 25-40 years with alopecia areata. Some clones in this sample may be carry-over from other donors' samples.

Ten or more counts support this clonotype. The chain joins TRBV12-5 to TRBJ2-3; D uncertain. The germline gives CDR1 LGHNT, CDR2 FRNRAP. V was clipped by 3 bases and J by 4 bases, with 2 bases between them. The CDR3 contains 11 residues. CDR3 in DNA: TGTGCTAGTGGTTTATCAGATACGCAGTATTTT. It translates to CASGLSDTQYF.

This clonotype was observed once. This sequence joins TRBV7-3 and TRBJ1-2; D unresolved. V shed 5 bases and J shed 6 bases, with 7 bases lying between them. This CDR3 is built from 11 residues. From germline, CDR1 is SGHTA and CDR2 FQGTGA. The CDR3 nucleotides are TGTGCCAGCAGCCAAAATCATGGCTACACCTTC. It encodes CASSQNHGYTF.

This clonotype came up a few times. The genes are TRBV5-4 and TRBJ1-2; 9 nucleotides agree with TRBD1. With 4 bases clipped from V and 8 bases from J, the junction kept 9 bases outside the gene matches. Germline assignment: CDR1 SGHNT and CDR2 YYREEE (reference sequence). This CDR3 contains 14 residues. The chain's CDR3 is CASSLPGQGYGYTF. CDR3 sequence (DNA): TGTGCCAGCAGCCTTCCGGGACAGGGTTACGGCTACACCTTC.

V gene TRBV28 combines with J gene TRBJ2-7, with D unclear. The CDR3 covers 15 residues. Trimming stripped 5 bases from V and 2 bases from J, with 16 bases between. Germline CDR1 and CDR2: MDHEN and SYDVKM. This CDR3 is CASSITHGRAYEQYF. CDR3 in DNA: TGTGCCAGCAGTATAACACACGGCCGGGCCTACGAGCAGTACTTC.

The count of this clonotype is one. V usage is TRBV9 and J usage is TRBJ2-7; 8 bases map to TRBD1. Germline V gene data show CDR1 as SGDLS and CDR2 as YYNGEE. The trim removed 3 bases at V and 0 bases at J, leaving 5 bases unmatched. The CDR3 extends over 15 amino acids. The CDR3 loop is CASSASGTGSYEQYF. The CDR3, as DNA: TGTGCCAGCAGCGCGTCCGGGACAGGCTCCTACGAGCAGTACTTC.

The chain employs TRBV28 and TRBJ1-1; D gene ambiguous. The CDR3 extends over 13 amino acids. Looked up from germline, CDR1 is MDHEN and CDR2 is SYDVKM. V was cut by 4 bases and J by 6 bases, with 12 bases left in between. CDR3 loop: CASSSSPFAEAFF. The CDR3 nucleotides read TGTGCCAGCAGTTCCAGTCCCTTTGCTGAAGCTTTCTTT. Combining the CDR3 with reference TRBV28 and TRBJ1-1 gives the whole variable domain DVKVTQSSRYLVKRTGEKVFLECVQDMDHENMFWYRQDPGLGLRLIYFSYDVKMKEKGDIPEGYSVSREKKERFSLILESASTNQTSMYLCASSSSPFAEAFFGQGTRLTVV.

The CDR3 bases are TGTGCCAGCAGCCTCAACCCCGGGACAGGGGAGGCCCAGCATTTT. Protein sequence: CASSLNPGTGEAQHF. V usage is TRBV12-3 or TRBV12-4 and J usage is TRBJ1-5; 10 nucleotides agree with TRBD1. V was pared by 6 bases and J by 11 bases, with 13 bases of the junction left unmatched. This CDR3 has 15 amino acids.

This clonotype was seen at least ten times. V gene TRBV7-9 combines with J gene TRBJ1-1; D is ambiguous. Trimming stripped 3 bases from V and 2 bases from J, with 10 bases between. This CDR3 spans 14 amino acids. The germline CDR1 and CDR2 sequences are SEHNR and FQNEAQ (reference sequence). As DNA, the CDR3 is TGTGCCAGCAGCTTGGTACAGACAAACACTGAAGCTTTCTTT. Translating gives CASSLVQTNTEAFF.